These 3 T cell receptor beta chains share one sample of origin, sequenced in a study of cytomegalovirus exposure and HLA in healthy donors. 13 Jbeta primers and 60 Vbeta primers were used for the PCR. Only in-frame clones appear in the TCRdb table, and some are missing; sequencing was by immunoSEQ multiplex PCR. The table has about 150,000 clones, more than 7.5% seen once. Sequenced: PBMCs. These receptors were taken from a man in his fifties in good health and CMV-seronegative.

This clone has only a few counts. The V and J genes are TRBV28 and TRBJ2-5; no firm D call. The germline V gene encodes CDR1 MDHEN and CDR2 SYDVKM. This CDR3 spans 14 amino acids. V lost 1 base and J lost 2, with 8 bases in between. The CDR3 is CASSLSRVQETQYF. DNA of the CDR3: TGTGCCAGCAGTTTATCCCGAGTTCAAGAGACCCAGTACTTC.

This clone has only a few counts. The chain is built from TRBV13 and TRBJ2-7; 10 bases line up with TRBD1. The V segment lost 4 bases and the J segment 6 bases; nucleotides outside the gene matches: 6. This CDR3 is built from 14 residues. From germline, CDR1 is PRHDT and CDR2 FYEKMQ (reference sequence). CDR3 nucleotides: TGTGCCAGCAGCTCCGGGACAGGGGACCCCGAGCAGTACTTC. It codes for CASSSGTGDPEQYF.

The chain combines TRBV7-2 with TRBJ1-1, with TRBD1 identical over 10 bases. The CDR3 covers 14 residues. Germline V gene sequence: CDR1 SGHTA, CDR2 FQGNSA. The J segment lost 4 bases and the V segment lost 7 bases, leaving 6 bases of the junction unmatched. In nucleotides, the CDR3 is TGTGCCAGCACCCAGACAGGGGGCGTCACTGAAGCTTTCTTT. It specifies CASTQTGGVTEAFF. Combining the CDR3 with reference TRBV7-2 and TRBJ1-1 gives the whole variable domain GAGVSQSPSNKVTEKGKDVELRCDPISGHTALYWYRQSLGQGLEFLIYFQGNSAPDKSGLPSDRFSAERTGGSVSTLTIQRTQQEDSAVYLCASTQTGGVTEAFFGQGTRLTVV.